This T cell receptor beta chain appears in the sequencing data of a study of blood T cell repertoires in COVID-19. Measured with immunoSEQ multiplex PCR; TCRdb has only the in-frame clones, and not every one. The table includes a few hundred thousand clones, about 90% detected once. This clone was detected a few times. The CDR3 has 13 residues. Trimming removed 2 bases from V and 7 bases from J; junction bases left unmatched: 2. The V gene's germline CDR1 is MDHEN and CDR2 SYDVKM. In terms of age and location, participants ranged from roughly 18 to 89 years and lived in approximately 26 US areas. Cohorts were determined from participant-reported clinical history.

The sequenced sample consisted of PBMCs or T cells enriched from blood (not recorded which). The TCR sequence derives from a woman aged 55-69 years who had recovered from COVID-19. The genes are TRBV28 and TRBJ1-5, with 7 bases that match TRBD1. The CDR3 coding sequence is TGTGCCAGCAGTTTAGACAGGGTACAGCCCCAGCATTTT. Translated: CASSLDRVQPQHF.